The T cell receptor beta chain under discussion was sequenced for a study of T cells after yellow fever vaccination. Study conclusions and caveats: It was a weaker secondary response, yet one that peaked faster, at day 5 versus 15.

Each CDR3 protein gets one entry after TCRdb re-called the 5' RACE reads with MiXCR. The sample consists of over 250,000 distinct CDR3 sequences, around 4.9% of them appearing once. CDR1 and CDR2 (germline): SGHTA, FQGNSA. This CDR3 is 14 amino acids long. Trimming took 4 bases from V and 6 from J; bases not matched to a gene: 5. This clonotype was seen at least ten times. Its specificity is not known. The chain recombines TRBV7-2 with TRBJ2-1; TRBD1 agrees at 8 bases. Sequencing was performed on CD4+ T cells sorted from PBMCs, taken on the day of the yellow fever booster vaccination. The receptor's source is a man between 18 and 29 years old who received the YFV17D yellow fever vaccine. This CDR3 is CASSSDRGPNEQFF. The CDR3 DNA follows: TGTGCCAGCAGCTCCGACAGGGGCCCCAATGAGCAGTTCTTC.